This T cell receptor beta chain was obtained from a study of T cells after yellow fever vaccination. CDR3 length: 16 amino acids. Per germline, CDR1 SGHRS and CDR2 YFSETQ. V was clipped by 2 bases and J by 4 bases, with 19 bases between them. TCRdb independently ran MiXCR on the 5' RACE reads; one entry per CDR3 protein. The table shows roughly 250,000 distinct CDR3 sequences, with over 10% occurring only once. Sequenced here: CD4+ T cells sorted from PBMCs, sampled 45 days after the yellow fever booster vaccination. The clonotype originates from a man aged 25-45 years who received the YFV17D yellow fever vaccine. The gene calls are TRBV5-1 and TRBJ2-7; maybe TRBD2 (5 bases). CDR3 protein: CASSFKDSLTVYEQYF. DNA for the CDR3: TGCGCCAGCAGCTTTAAGGACTCCCTCACCGTTTACGAGCAGTACTTC.